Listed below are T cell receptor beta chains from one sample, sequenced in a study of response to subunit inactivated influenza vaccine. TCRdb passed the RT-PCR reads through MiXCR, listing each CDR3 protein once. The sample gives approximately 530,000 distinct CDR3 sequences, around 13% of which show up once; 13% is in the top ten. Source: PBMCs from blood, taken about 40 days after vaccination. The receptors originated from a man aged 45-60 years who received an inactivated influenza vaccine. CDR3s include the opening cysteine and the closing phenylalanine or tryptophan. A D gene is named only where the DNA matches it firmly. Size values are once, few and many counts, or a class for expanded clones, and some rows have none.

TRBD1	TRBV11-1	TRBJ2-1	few	CASSSDRAFYNEQFF	TGTGCCAGCAGCTCCGACAGGGCTTTCTACAATGAGCAGTTCTTC
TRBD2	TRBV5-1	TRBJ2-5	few	CASSSGASGGETQYF	TGCGCCAGCAGCTCAGGGGCTAGCGGGGGAGAGACCCAGTACTTC
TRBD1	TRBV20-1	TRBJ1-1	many	CSARDRQGVYMNTEAFF	TGCAGTGCTAGAGATCGTCAGGGGGTATACATGAACACTGAAGCTTTCTTT
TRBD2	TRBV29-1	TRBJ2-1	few	CSVVWISGKTSLNEQFF	TGCAGCGTTGTCTGGATAAGCGGGAAGACCTCGTTAAATGAGCAGTTCTTC
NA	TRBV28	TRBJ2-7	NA	CASSLSRGRNTYEQYF	TGTGCCAGCAGTTTATCCCGGGGCAGGAACACCTACGAGCAGTACTTC
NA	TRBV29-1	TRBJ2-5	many	CSVVRFQEETQYF	TGCAGCGTTGTACGTTTCCAGGAAGAGACCCAGTACTTC
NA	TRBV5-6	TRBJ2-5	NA	CASSLGSRQAQTQYF	TGTGCCAGCAGCTTGGGTAGTCGACAGGCGCAGACCCAGTACTTC
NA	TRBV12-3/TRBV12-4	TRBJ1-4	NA	CASSLAGKLFF	TGTGCCAGCAGTTTAGCTGGAAAACTGTTTTTT
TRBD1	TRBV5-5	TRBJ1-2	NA	CASSFVTTGTGVSGYTF	TGTGCCAGCAGCTTTGTAACGACCGGGACAGGGGTCTCTGGCTACACCTTC
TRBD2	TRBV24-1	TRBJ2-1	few	CATSESDTPGLGNEQFF	TGTGCCACCAGTGAGTCAGATACCCCGGGACTAGGAAATGAGCAGTTCTTC
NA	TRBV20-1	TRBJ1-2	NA	CSAREQGTGYTF	TGCAGTGCTAGAGAACAGGGCACAGGCTACACCTTC
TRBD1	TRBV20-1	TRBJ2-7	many	CSARDADRGYSYEQYF	TGCAGTGCTAGAGATGCTGACAGGGGGTACTCCTACGAGCAGTACTTC
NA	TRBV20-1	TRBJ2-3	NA	CSARVGSPDTQYF	TGCAGTGCTAGAGTCGGGAGCCCAGATACGCAGTATTTT
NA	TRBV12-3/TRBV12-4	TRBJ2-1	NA	CASSFLGGAYNEQFF	TGTGCCAGCAGTTTCTTGGGAGGCGCCTACAATGAGCAGTTCTTC